Listed here are 7 T cell receptor beta chains from one sample, sequenced in a study of beta chain features in type 1 diabetes. Expressed TCRB transcripts were sequenced, since all the RNA that had been isolated was reverse transcribed. The method was immunoSEQ multiplex PCR; TCRdb's version includes in-frame clones alone and lacks a portion of them. The repertoire holds about 360,000 clones, with about 12% as singletons. Source material: naive CD4+ T cells from blood. The origin of the receptors is a man aged 18 to 30 in good health.

This clone was picked up a small number of times. Other DNA variants within this sample encode the same CDR3. V gene TRBV20-1 combines with J gene TRBJ1-2; D remains ambiguous. CDR3 size: 10 residues. V was shortened by 6 bases and J by 0 bases, with 2 bases between the two germline ends. The germline V gene has CDR1 DFQATT and CDR2 SNEGSKA (reference sequence). In nucleotides, the CDR3 is TGCAGTGCCGCTAACTATGGCTACACCTTC. Translating gives CSAANYGYTF.

This clone came up a few times. This chain connects TRBV7-9 to TRBJ2-7; 9 bases map to TRBD2. The J segment lost 6 bases and the V segment lost 4 bases, leaving 7 bases of the junction unmatched. The germline CDR1 and CDR2 sequences are SEHNR and FQNEAQ (reference sequence). CDR3 length: 14 amino acids. Here the CDR3 reads CASSSGLAYGEQYF. The CDR3 coding sequence is TGTGCCAGCAGCTCGGGACTAGCTTATGGCGAGCAGTACTTC. Using reference TRBV7-9 and TRBJ2-7 for the parts outside the CDR3, the full variable domain is DTGVSQNPRHKITKRGQNVTFRCDPISEHNRLYWYRQTLGQGPEFLTYFQNEAQLEKSRLLSDRFSAERPKGSFSTLEIQRTEQGDSAMYLCASSSGLAYGEQYFGPGTRLTVT.

The chain is built from TRBV28 and TRBJ2-2; 7 nucleotides match TRBD2. The CDR3 contains 15 residues. CDR1 and CDR2 (germline): MDHEN, SYDVKM. The J segment lost 1 base and the V segment lost 2 bases, leaving 1 base of the junction unmatched. CDR3 nucleotide sequence: TGTGCCAGCAGTTTAGGGGGGGAGAACACCGGGGAGCTGTTTTTT. It translates to CASSLGGENTGELFF.

The table lists this clone with a few counts. The rearrangement joins TRBV7-9 to TRBJ1-5, with D perhaps matching TRBD1 (6 bases). CDR1 and CDR2 (germline): SEHNR, FQNEAQ (reference sequence). This CDR3 region has 15 residues. Trimming removed 4 bases from V and 0 bases from J, with 10 bases in between. The DNA for the CDR3 is TGTGCCAGCAGCTCCGGGACAAATAGCAATCAGCCCCAGCATTTT. This encodes CASSSGTNSNQPQHF.

This sequence joins TRBV2 and TRBJ1-5; D gene ambiguous. The V and J ends lost 6 bases and 0 bases respectively, with 12 bases between them. The CDR3 extends over 15 amino acids. From germline, CDR1 is SNHLY and CDR2 FYNNEI. As DNA, the CDR3 is TGTGCCAGCAGGTTTTTACGGTATAGCAATCAGCCCCAGCATTTT. It encodes CASRFLRYSNQPQHF.

This chain links TRBV15 with TRBJ2-7; perhaps TRBD1 as D (5 bases). CDR1 and CDR2 (germline): LNHNV, YYDKDF (reference sequence). The CDR3 contains 15 residues. Trimming left V 0 bases short and J 5 bases short, with 14 bases between. The CDR3 bases are TGTGCCACCAGCAGAGATAGGGCAGGGAACAACGAGCAGTACTTC. It yields the protein CATSRDRAGNNEQYF. Full variable domain (missing parts from reference TRBV15 and TRBJ2-7): DAMVIQNPRYQVTQFGKPVTLSCSQTLNHNVMYWYQQKSSQAPKLLFHYYDKDFNNEADTPDNFQSRRPNTSFCFLDIRSPGLGDTAMYLCATSRDRAGNNEQYFGPGTRLTVT.

The CDR3 is CASSERTSGNYEQYF. The CDR3 DNA sequence: TGTGCCAGCAGCGAACGGACTAGCGGGAACTACGAGCAGTACTTC. The chain couples TRBV14 to TRBJ2-7, with 12 nucleotides matching TRBD2. Per the germline V gene, CDR1 is SGHDN and CDR2 is FVKESK. J lost 3 bases, V lost 5 bases, and 5 bases had no gene match. This CDR3 has 15 amino acids.